The next 14 T cell receptor beta chains were all read from a single sample in a study of monozygotic twins with inflammatory bowel disease. Each CDR3 protein gets one entry in TCRdb, which reprocessed the 5' RACE reads and gives no DNA. The specimen's table records 300,000 to 350,000 distinct CDR3 sequences. Material: blood. The receptor source for this set is a human donor with ulcerative colitis or Crohn's disease, or a healthy co-twin of an affected twin (not recorded which).

The V gene is TRBV19, the J gene TRBJ2-7. The length of the CDR3 is 12 residues. Germline V gene sequence: CDR1 LNHDA, CDR2 SQIVND (reference sequence). The CDR3 sequence: CASSTQDYEQYF.

The chain is built from TRBV6-1 and TRBJ2-1. The germline gives CDR1 MNHNS, CDR2 SASEGT. The CDR3 is 11 amino acids. This CDR3 reads CASRKHDEQFF.

The chain links TRBV2 to TRBJ2-2; TCRdb indicates TRBD2, and absent DNA this call remains unverified. Germline CDR1 reads SNHLY; CDR2 reads FYNNEI. The CDR3 consists of 15 residues. The CDR3 loop reads CASSIASANTGELFF.

The chain uses TRBV4-3 and TRBJ2-7; with no DNA, the TCRdb D assignment of TRBD2 cannot be verified. The CDR3 sequence is 16 residues long. Germline assignment: CDR1 LGHNA and CDR2 YSLEER. The CDR3 spells CASSQGGGTNGYEQYF.

The chain carries TRBV28 and TRBJ2-7. The CDR3 has 14 amino acids. CDR1 is MDHEN, CDR2 SYDVKM, per germline. The chain's CDR3 is CASSLSGFEYEQYF.

The J gene is TRBJ2-3, the V gene TRBV5-1; the TCRdb call, TRBD1, lacks DNA for checking. The CDR3 loop spans 14 amino acids. Germline values: CDR1 SGHRS, CDR2 YFSETQ. This chain's CDR3 is CASSSQGWSDTQYF. Full variable domain (missing parts from reference TRBV5-1 and TRBJ2-3): KAGVTQTPRYLIKTRGQQVTLSCSPISGHRSVSWYQQTPGQGLQFLFEYFSETQRNKGNFPGRFSGRQFSNSRSEMNVSTLELGDSALYLCASSSQGWSDTQYFGPGTRLTVL.

This CDR3 reads CSARDLRTGVSYEQYF. This chain joins TRBV20-1 and TRBJ2-7; the TCRdb D gene call, TRBD1, has no DNA to confirm it. Germline CDR1 is DFQATT and CDR2 is SNEGSKA (reference sequence). The CDR3 contains 16 residues.

This chain uses TRBV5-1 with TRBJ1-6. Germline values: CDR1 SGHRS, CDR2 YFSETQ. This CDR3 has 13 amino acids. This CDR3 reads CASGLDANSPLHF.

This chain uses TRBV12-3 or TRBV12-4 with TRBJ1-5. The CDR3 sequence is 13 residues long. This CDR3 is CASSLLAGQPQHF.

The chain recombines TRBV5-8 with TRBJ1-2. The V gene's germline CDR1 is SGHTS and CDR2 YDEGEE. This CDR3 is 12 amino acids long. The CDR3 reads CASSLSGYGYTF. The full variable domain, rest sourced from reference TRBV5-8 and TRBJ1-2, is EAGVTQSPTHLIKTRGQQATLRCSPISGHTSVYWYQQALGLGLQFLLWYDEGEERNRGNFPPRFSGRQFPNYSSELNVNALELEDSALYLCASSLSGYGYTFGSGTRLTVV.

This chain links TRBV10-1 with TRBJ2-7; TCRdb indicates TRBD2, and absent DNA this call remains unverified. CDR3 length: 15 residues. Germline V gene lookup returns CDR1 WNHNN and CDR2 SYGVQD (reference sequence). CDR3 loop: CASSSPGTSGSRQYF.

The chain recombines TRBV5-1 with TRBJ2-7; TCRdb indicates TRBD2, and absent DNA this call remains unverified. Germline values: CDR1 SGHRS, CDR2 YFSETQ. The CDR3 is made up of 15 amino acids. CDR3 protein: CASSISGGGIYEQYF.

This chain connects TRBV7-2 to TRBJ1-3. The CDR3 loop spans 15 amino acids. Germline loops: CDR1 SGHTA, CDR2 FQGNSA. CDR3 amino acids: CASSLTANSGNTIYF.

The rearrangement uses TRBV7-2 and TRBJ1-3. In germline, CDR1 is SGHTA, CDR2 FQGNSA. There are 16 residues in the CDR3. The CDR3 loop reads CASSLGPASSGNTIYF.